This TCR beta chain appears in the sequencing data of a study of cytomegalovirus exposure and HLA in healthy donors. Study at large: The approximately 110 validation repertoires, a later analysis reported, used the same platform as the roughly 660 repertoires from the first cohort.

Libraries were prepared by immunoSEQ multiplex PCR; TCRdb keeps only in-frame clonotypes and omits some of them. Seen here are some 140,000 clones, 70% to 90% observed once, and the top ten hold over 2%. CDR3 length: 14 residues. Trimming removed 4 bases from V and 0 bases from J, with 8 bases in between. Germline values: CDR1 SNHLY, CDR2 FYNNEI. Notes on the study in general: The classifier reportedly diagnosed cytomegalovirus status with high sensitivity and specificity.

As to this clone: Antigen unknown.

The sample comprised PBMCs. This chain links TRBV2 with TRBJ2-3, with unresolved D. The origin of this receptor is a human donor in good health. The CDR3 spells CASSVGGSTDTQYF. DNA for the CDR3: TGTGCCAGCAGTGTAGGCGGAAGCACAGATACGCAGTATTTT.